These 30 T cell receptor beta chains were all obtained from the same sample, sequenced in a study of response to subunit inactivated influenza vaccine. TCRdb recomputed calls from the RT-PCR reads with MiXCR, one row per CDR3 protein. The table shows hundreds of thousands of distinct CDR3 sequences, with 16% occurring only once. The sample was CD4+ T cells sorted from PBMCs, taken less than 30 months after vaccination. All receptors derive from a man aged 50 to 69 who received an inactivated influenza vaccine.

This clonotype has more than one count but fewer than ten. The CDR3 coding sequence is TGCAGCGTTCTGCATCCAGGATGGAATGAGCAGTTCTTC. Protein sequence: CSVLHPGWNEQFF. The genes are TRBV29-1 and TRBJ2-1; D ambiguous. CDR1 is SQVTM and CDR2 is ANQGSEA in the germline V gene. The V end was cut by 5 bases, the J end by 7 bases, with 15 bases between. This CDR3 has 13 residues.

This clonotype was observed a handful of times. The genes are TRBV20-1 and TRBJ2-5; the D gene could be TRBD1 or TRBD2 (5 bases each). The CDR3 contains 13 residues. V lost 3 bases, J lost 6 bases, and 14 bases lay in between. CDR1 and CDR2 (germline): DFQATT, SNEGSKA (reference sequence). The CDR3: CSASGDGWKTQYF. CDR3 DNA: TGCAGTGCTAGCGGGGACGGATGGAAGACCCAGTACTTC.

This chain uses TRBV10-3 with TRBJ1-4; tentative D call: TRBD1 (6 bases). Trimming left V 3 bases short and J 5 bases short, with 13 bases between. This CDR3 contains 15 residues. Germline V gene lookup returns CDR1 ENHRY and CDR2 SYGVKD. CDR3 nucleotides: TGTGCCATCAGTGACCGAACAGGGAAAAATGAAAAACTGTTTTTT. Translation gives CAISDRTGKNEKLFF.

This clonotype has just a few counts. J is TRBJ1-2 and V is TRBV20-1; 8 positions agree with TRBD1. The CDR3 covers 15 residues. In germline, CDR1 is DFQATT, CDR2 SNEGSKA (reference sequence). The V gene end was trimmed by 3 bases and the J gene end by 4 bases; junction bases not matched to a gene: 10. As DNA, the CDR3 is TGCAGTGCTAGCACCTTGGGACAGGAGACCTATGGCTACACCTTC. This sequence encodes CSASTLGQETYGYTF.

The gene calls are TRBV5-1 and TRBJ1-2, with D possibly matching TRBD1 (6 bases). The V end lost 0 bases, the J end lost 5 bases, and 14 bases lay between the germline ends. The V gene's germline CDR1 is SGHRS and CDR2 YFSETQ. The CDR3 length is 15 residues. CDR3 loop: CASSLAPGARYGYTF. The CDR3 DNA reads as TGCGCCAGCAGCTTGGCCCCGGGGGCGCGTTATGGCTACACCTTC.

The V gene is TRBV9, the J gene TRBJ1-6; D gene unclear. Trimming stripped 0 bases from V and 5 bases from J, with 3 bases between. This CDR3 is 13 amino acids long. The germline CDR1 and CDR2 sequences are SGDLS and YYNGEE. The CDR3 region is CASSVENNSPLHF. For the CDR3, the DNA is TGTGCCAGCAGCGTAGAAAATAATTCACCCCTCCACTTT.

This chain uses TRBV2 with TRBJ1-1, with D hard to call. The V and J ends lost 3 bases and 0 bases respectively, with 14 bases between them. The CDR3 sequence is 16 residues long. Germline CDR1 SNHLY, CDR2 FYNNEI. The CDR3 region is CASSEVTIFLNTEAFF. The DNA for the CDR3 is TGTGCCAGCAGTGAGGTTACGATATTTTTGAACACTGAAGCTTTCTTT.

This clonotype was seen a handful of times. V is TRBV3-1 and J is TRBJ2-5; TRBD2 aligns across 11 bases. V was clipped by 5 bases and J by 0 bases; unmatched bases: 8. Germline lookup yields CDR1 LGHDT and CDR2 YNNKEL (reference sequence). This CDR3 contains 17 residues. CDR3 in amino acids: CASSSTSGGPYQETQYF. DNA of the CDR3: TGTGCCAGCAGCTCAACTAGCGGGGGCCCGTACCAAGAGACCCAGTACTTC.

The chain uses TRBV10-3 and TRBJ2-1, with 7 bases that match TRBD1. Trimming at V came to 6 bases and at J to 5 bases, leaving 4 bases not matched to a gene. Germline V gives CDR1 ENHRY, CDR2 SYGVKD. CDR3 length: 13 residues. The CDR3: CAISPTGDNEQFF. The CDR3 DNA sequence: TGTGCCATCAGCCCTACAGGGGACAATGAGCAGTTCTTC.

This clonotype was recorded at least ten times. The chain is built from TRBV20-1 and TRBJ1-5; unclear D gene. V was trimmed by 3 bases and J by 0 bases, leaving 15 bases between them. The CDR3 sequence is 16 residues long. CDR1 and CDR2 (germline): DFQATT, SNEGSKA (reference sequence). The CDR3 sequence: CSARRATLNSNQPQHF. The CDR3 DNA follows: TGCAGTGCTAGGAGAGCTACTTTAAATAGCAATCAGCCCCAGCATTTT.

The V and J genes are TRBV28 and TRBJ2-7; 7 nucleotides line up with TRBD1. J lost 2 bases, V lost 7 bases, and 11 bases had no gene match. In germline, CDR1 is MDHEN, CDR2 SYDVKM. CDR3 length: 15 residues. CDR3 nucleotide sequence: TGTGCCAGCACCTCTCCGGGTCAGGGGGCCTACGAGCAGTACTTC. It codes for CASTSPGQGAYEQYF.

This clonotype occurred a few times. This may stem from a read error, because a much larger clone lies one nucleotide away. The CDR3 spells CASSQVEGTGELFF. The CDR3 DNA sequence: TGTGCCAGCAGCCAAGTTGAGGGGACCGGGGAGCTGTTTTTT. J is TRBJ2-2 and V is TRBV14; D tentatively fits TRBD1 or TRBD2 (5 bases each). V was pared by 1 base and J by 5 bases, with 8 bases between. CDR1 and CDR2 (germline): SGHDN, FVKESK. The CDR3 has 14 amino acids.

The chain couples TRBV20-1 to TRBJ2-2, with 8 bases matching TRBD2. The CDR3 is 13 amino acids. Trimming took 6 bases from V and 6 from J; bases not matched to a gene: 6. CDR1 is DFQATT, CDR2 SNEGSKA, per germline (reference sequence). CDR3 sequence (DNA): TGCAGTGCGACCGGACTAGCCGCCGGGGAGCTGTTTTTT. Translation gives CSATGLAAGELFF.

The chain joins TRBV10-3 to TRBJ2-3; 8 bases are shared with TRBD2. CDR1 is ENHRY and CDR2 is SYGVKD in the germline V gene. The CDR3 loop spans 13 amino acids. Trimming cost V 4 bases and J 5 bases; bases outside gene matches: 2. The CDR3 coding sequence is TGTGCCATCAGTGCCCTAGCGGGAGATACGCAGTATTTT. It encodes CAISALAGDTQYF.

This clonotype was counted a few times. The chain joins TRBV9 to TRBJ1-1; 8 bases are a match to TRBD1. The germline CDR1 and CDR2 sequences are SGDLS and YYNGEE. This CDR3 is built from 16 residues. V gave up 4 bases and J gave up 10 bases; unmatched junction bases: 18. CDR3 region: CASSFAGTGAGGGAFF. The DNA of the CDR3 is TGTGCCAGCAGCTTCGCCGGGACAGGAGCTGGGGGGGGAGCTTTCTTT.

This clonotype has a handful of counts. This chain connects TRBV15 to TRBJ2-2; D not certain. Trimming removed 0 bases at V and 0 bases at J, with 11 bases between. The CDR3 runs to 17 residues. The V gene's germline CDR1 is LNHNV and CDR2 YYDKDF (reference sequence). For the CDR3, the DNA is TGTGCCACCAGCAGAGATCGGCAGATTGCGAACACCGGGGAGCTGTTTTTT. It specifies CATSRDRQIANTGELFF.

The chain couples TRBV2 to TRBJ2-7, with D possibly TRBD1 on 5 matching bases. The CDR3 contains 14 residues. V was shortened by 0 bases and J by 3 bases, with 9 bases between the two germline ends. Germline V gene sequence: CDR1 SNHLY, CDR2 FYNNEI. DNA of the CDR3: TGTGCCAGCAGTGAAGCACCCAGGGACTACGAGCAGTACTTC. Its translation is CASSEAPRDYEQYF.

V is TRBV20-1 and J is TRBJ2-1; D is possibly TRBD1 (5 bases). This CDR3 has 14 amino acids. Germline lookup yields CDR1 DFQATT and CDR2 SNEGSKA (reference sequence). The V end lost 6 bases, the J end lost 4 bases, and 16 bases lay between the germline ends. The CDR3 DNA is TGCAGTGCCTCCAGGGCCACAGGATACAATGAGCAGTTCTTC. The encoded protein is CSASRATGYNEQFF.

This clonotype was detected a few times. V and J are TRBV14 and TRBJ2-7; a possible D gene is TRBD1 (6 bases). Germline V gene data show CDR1 as SGHDN and CDR2 as FVKESK. V gave up 4 bases and J gave up 3 bases, with 16 bases separating them. The CDR3 is made up of 15 amino acids. DNA for the CDR3: TGTGCCAGCAGCCGCGACCGGGACACCCGCTACGAGCAGTACTTC. This translates into CASSRDRDTRYEQYF.

The gene calls are TRBV3-1 and TRBJ1-6; perhaps TRBD1 as D (6 bases). The V and J ends lost 4 bases and 7 bases respectively, with 14 bases between them. The CDR3 totals 15 residues. Germline values: CDR1 LGHDT, CDR2 YNNKEL (reference sequence). The CDR3 here is CASSPLAGANSPLHF. Written as DNA, the CDR3 is TGTGCCAGCAGCCCGCTGGCGGGGGCGAATTCACCCCTCCACTTT.

This clonotype was seen a single time. V and J are TRBV7-2 and TRBJ1-6; 7 bases map to TRBD1. The CDR3 is made up of 15 amino acids. The V gene's germline CDR1 is SGHTA and CDR2 FQGNSA. The trim removed 5 bases at V and 7 bases at J, leaving 8 bases unmatched. CDR3 sequence: CASSLRDRENSPLHF. The CDR3 DNA reads TGTGCCAGCAGCCTCCGCGACAGGGAAAATTCACCCCTCCACTTT.

This clonotype has only a few counts. The rearrangement links TRBV6-5 to TRBJ2-1; tentatively, D is TRBD2 (6 bases). Germline CDR1 MNHEY, CDR2 SVGAGI. V was cut by 3 bases and J by 0 bases, with 18 bases left in between. The CDR3 is 18 residues long. The CDR3 DNA is TGTGCCAGCAGTTATCTACCGGGGAGGCAAAGCTCCTACAATGAGCAGTTCTTC. Translation: CASSYLPGRQSSYNEQFF.

The chain recombines TRBV15 with TRBJ2-1; 12 bases agree with TRBD2. The V segment lost 3 bases and the J segment 8 bases; nucleotides outside the gene matches: 8. CDR1 is LNHNV and CDR2 is YYDKDF in the germline V gene (reference sequence). This CDR3 region has 16 residues. The CDR3 DNA is TGTGCCACCAGCAGGGCTAGCGGGAGGGCTGGGGATGAGCAGTTCTTC. Protein sequence: CATSRASGRAGDEQFF. The whole variable domain, remainder taken from reference TRBV15 and TRBJ2-1, is DAMVIQNPRYQVTQFGKPVTLSCSQTLNHNVMYWYQQKSSQAPKLLFHYYDKDFNNEADTPDNFQSRRPNTSFCFLDIRSPGLGDTAMYLCATSRASGRAGDEQFFGPGTRLTVL.

The chain couples TRBV2 to TRBJ2-5; 10 nucleotides align to TRBD2. In germline, CDR1 is SNHLY, CDR2 FYNNEI. There are 14 residues in the CDR3. Trimming removed 7 bases from V and 6 bases from J; junction bases left unmatched: 8. The DNA for the CDR3 is TGTGCCAGCAATCTAGCGGGGGTTCCCAAGACCCAGTACTTC. Encoded protein: CASNLAGVPKTQYF.

V is TRBV2 and J is TRBJ2-2, with 7 bases lining up with TRBD1. CDR1 and CDR2 from the germline V gene are SNHLY and FYNNEI. CDR3 length equals 13 residues. Losses at the gene ends were 6 bases for V and 7 bases for J; bases not matched to a gene: 5. CDR3 amino acids: CASRKQGSGELFF. DNA for the CDR3: TGTGCCAGCAGAAAACAGGGGAGCGGGGAGCTGTTTTTT.

This clonotype has a handful of counts. The chain is built from TRBV10-1 and TRBJ2-3, with a possible D match to TRBD1 (7 bases). The germline CDR1 and CDR2 sequences are WNHNN and SYGVQD (reference sequence). V gave up 0 bases and J gave up 5 bases, with 15 bases separating them. This CDR3 has 16 residues. The CDR3 nucleotides read TGCGCCAGCAGTGAGTCGATTGGAGGGGGCAAAGATACGCAGTATTTT. Translation gives CASSESIGGGKDTQYF.

This clonotype was counted between two and nine times. CDR3 residues: CASRRLDQGADTQYF. The CDR3 DNA is TGTGCCAGCAGGCGCCTAGACCAAGGGGCAGATACGCAGTATTTT. The chain has TRBV6-2 or TRBV6-3 and TRBJ2-3; D might be TRBD1 (5 bases). The germline V gene has CDR1 MNHEY and CDR2 SVGEGT. V lost 6 bases, J lost 4 bases, and 17 bases lay in between. The CDR3 is 15 residues long.

This clonotype was detected only a few times. The rearrangement links TRBV25-1 to TRBJ2-3; the match to TRBD2 covers 10 bases. This CDR3 comprises 17 residues. V was clipped by 2 bases and J by 5 bases; unmatched bases: 10. Germline CDR1 reads MGHDK; CDR2 reads SYGVNS. This CDR3 is CASSEGSSGRGGDTQYF. The CDR3 DNA reads TGTGCCAGCAGTGAAGGGTCTAGCGGGAGAGGCGGAGATACGCAGTATTTT.

This clonotype was detected ten times or more. This sequence joins TRBV5-1 and TRBJ2-3; 14 bases map to TRBD2. V dropped 3 bases and J dropped 4; count of bases not matched to a gene: 1. Germline CDR1 is SGHRS and CDR2 is YFSETQ. This CDR3 has 15 residues. The CDR3 reads CASSSGLAGADTQYF. For the CDR3, the DNA is TGCGCCAGCAGCTCGGGACTAGCGGGAGCAGATACGCAGTATTTT.

This clonotype has a count of ten or more. The rearrangement links TRBV10-3 to TRBJ2-7, with a weak D call TRBD2 (6 bases). The CDR3 consists of 12 residues. V was shortened by 6 bases and J by 0 bases, with 6 bases between the two germline ends. Germline CDR1 reads ENHRY; CDR2 reads SYGVKD. The CDR3 here is CAIRRGSYEQYF. The CDR3 DNA reads as TGTGCCATCAGGCGGGGCTCCTACGAGCAGTACTTC.